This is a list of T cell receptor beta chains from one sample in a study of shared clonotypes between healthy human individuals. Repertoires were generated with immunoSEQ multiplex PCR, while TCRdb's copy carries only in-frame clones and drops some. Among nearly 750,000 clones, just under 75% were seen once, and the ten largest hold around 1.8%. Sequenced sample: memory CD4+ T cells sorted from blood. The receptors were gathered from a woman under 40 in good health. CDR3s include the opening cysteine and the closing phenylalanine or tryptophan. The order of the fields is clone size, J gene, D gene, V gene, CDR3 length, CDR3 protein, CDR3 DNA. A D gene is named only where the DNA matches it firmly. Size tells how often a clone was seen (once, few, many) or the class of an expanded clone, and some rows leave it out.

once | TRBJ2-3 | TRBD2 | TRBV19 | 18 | CASSTRPGGRARTDTQYF | TGTGCCAGTAGTACAAGGCCTGGCGGGAGGGCCCGAACAGATACGCAGTATTTT
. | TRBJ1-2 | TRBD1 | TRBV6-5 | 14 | CASMGTGGVYGYTF | TGTGCCAGCATGGGGACAGGGGGCGTCTATGGCTACACCTTC
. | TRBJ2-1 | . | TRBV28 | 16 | CASTPGTYGAYNEQFF | TGTGCCAGCACCCCCGGGACCTATGGGGCCTACAATGAGCAGTTCTTC
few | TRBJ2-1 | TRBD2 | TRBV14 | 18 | CASSQESATSGFNNEQFF | TGTGCCAGCAGCCAAGAATCCGCGACTAGCGGGTTCAACAATGAGCAGTTCTTC
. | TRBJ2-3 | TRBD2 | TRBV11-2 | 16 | CASSPWTSSSTDTQYF | TGTGCCAGCAGCCCGTGGACTAGCTCGAGCACAGATACGCAGTATTTT
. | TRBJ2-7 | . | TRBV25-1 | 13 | CASSLTGTAEQYF | TGTGCCAGCTCTCTAACAGGTACTGCCGAGCAGTACTTC
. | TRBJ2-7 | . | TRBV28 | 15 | CASSARGRSSYEQYF | TGTGCCAGCAGTGCAAGGGGTAGGAGCTCCTACGAGCAGTACTTC
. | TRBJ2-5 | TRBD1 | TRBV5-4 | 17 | CASSLGKGTGGVETQYF | TGTGCCAGCAGCTTGGGAAAGGGGACAGGGGGAGTGGAGACCCAGTACTTC
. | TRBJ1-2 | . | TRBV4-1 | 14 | CASSRQQENYGYTF | TGCGCCAGCAGCCGCCAACAGGAAAACTATGGCTACACCTTC
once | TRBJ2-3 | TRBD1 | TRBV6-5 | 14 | CASSWDRSTDTQYF | TGTGCCAGCAGTTGGGACAGGTCCACAGATACGCAGTATTTT
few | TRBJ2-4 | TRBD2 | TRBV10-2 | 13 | CASSGGTSGIQYF | TGCGCCAGCAGTGGCGGGACTAGCGGGATTCAGTACTTC
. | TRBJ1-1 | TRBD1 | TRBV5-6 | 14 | CASSFRARGTEAFF | TGTGCCAGCAGCTTTAGGGCCAGGGGGACTGAAGCTTTCTTT
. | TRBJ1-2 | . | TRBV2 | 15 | CASNHRDTGVNGYTF | TGTGCCAGCAATCACCGGGACACGGGAGTTAATGGCTACACCTTC
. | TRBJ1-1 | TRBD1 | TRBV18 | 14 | CASSPLTGANGAFF | TGTGCCAGCTCACCACTCACAGGGGCAAATGGGGCTTTCTTT
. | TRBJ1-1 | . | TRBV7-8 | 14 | CASSSAGGPSEAFF | TGTGCCAGCAGCTCTGCGGGGGGCCCCTCAGAAGCTTTCTTT
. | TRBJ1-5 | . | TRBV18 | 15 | CASSPKPDSNQPQHF | TGTGCCAGCTCACCAAAACCTGATAGCAATCAGCCCCAGCATTTT
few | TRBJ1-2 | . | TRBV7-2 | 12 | CASSLGNYGYTF | TGTGCCAGCAGCTTGGGGAACTATGGCTACACCTTC
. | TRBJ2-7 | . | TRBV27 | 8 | CAGCPVPF | TGTGCCGGGTGCCCCGTACCCTTC
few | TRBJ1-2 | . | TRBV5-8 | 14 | CASEPRQAGSGYTF | TGTGCCAGTGAACCTCGACAGGCCGGCTCTGGCTACACCTTC
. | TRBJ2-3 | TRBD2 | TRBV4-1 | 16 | CASSHRTSGSTDTQYF | TGCGCCAGCAGCCATCGGACTAGCGGTAGCACAGATACGCAGTATTTT
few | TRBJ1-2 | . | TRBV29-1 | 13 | CSVGGKSNYGYTF | TGCAGCGTTGGGGGAAAGTCAAACTATGGCTACACCTTC
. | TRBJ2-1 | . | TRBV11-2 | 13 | CASSLGLYNEQFF | TGTGCCAGCAGCTTAGGGCTCTACAATGAGCAGTTCTTC
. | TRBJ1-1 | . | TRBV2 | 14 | CASSSQGHNTEAFF | TGTGCCAGCAGTTCACAGGGCCACAACACTGAAGCTTTCTTT
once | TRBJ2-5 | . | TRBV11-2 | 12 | CASSFQGETQYF | TGTGCCAGCAGCTTTCAGGGGGAGACCCAGTACTTC
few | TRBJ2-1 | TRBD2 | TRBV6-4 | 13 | CASSVSGRFEQFF | TGTGCCAGCAGTGTTAGCGGGAGATTTGAGCAGTTCTTC
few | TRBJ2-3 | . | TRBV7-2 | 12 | CASSLYGDTQYF | TGTGCCAGCAGCTTATACGGGGACACGCAGTATTTT
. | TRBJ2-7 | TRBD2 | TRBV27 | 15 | CASSSGTSGLREQYF | TGTGCCAGCAGTTCCGGGACTAGCGGGCTCAGGGAGCAGTACTTC
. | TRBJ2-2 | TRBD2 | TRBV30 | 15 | CACQLAGGNTGELFF | TGTGCCTGCCAGCTAGCGGGAGGAAACACCGGGGAGCTGTTTTTT
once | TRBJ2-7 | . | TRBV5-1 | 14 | CASSLAADAYEQYF | TGCGCCAGCAGCTTGGCGGCAGATGCCTACGAGCAGTACTTC
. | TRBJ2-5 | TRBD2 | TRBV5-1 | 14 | CASGSGSGRETQYF | TGCGCCAGCGGGAGCGGGAGTGGGAGAGAGACCCAGTACTTC
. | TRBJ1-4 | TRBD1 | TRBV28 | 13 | CASSLTGKPKLFF | TGTGCCAGCAGTTTGACAGGGAAGCCAAAACTGTTTTTT
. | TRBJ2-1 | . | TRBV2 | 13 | CASSVDSYNEQFF | TGTGCCAGCAGTGTCGACAGCTACAATGAGCAGTTCTTC
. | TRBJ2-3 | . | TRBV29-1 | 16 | CSVDIVGRAPTDTQYF | TGCAGCGTTGACATCGTTGGCAGGGCCCCTACAGATACGCAGTATTTT
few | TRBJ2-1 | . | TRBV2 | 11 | CASKGSHEQFF | TGTGCCAGCAAGGGGTCCCATGAGCAGTTCTTC
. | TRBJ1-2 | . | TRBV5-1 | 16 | CASSLVRREPFDGYTF | TGCGCCAGCAGCTTGGTGCGGCGGGAGCCTTTTGATGGCTACACCTTC